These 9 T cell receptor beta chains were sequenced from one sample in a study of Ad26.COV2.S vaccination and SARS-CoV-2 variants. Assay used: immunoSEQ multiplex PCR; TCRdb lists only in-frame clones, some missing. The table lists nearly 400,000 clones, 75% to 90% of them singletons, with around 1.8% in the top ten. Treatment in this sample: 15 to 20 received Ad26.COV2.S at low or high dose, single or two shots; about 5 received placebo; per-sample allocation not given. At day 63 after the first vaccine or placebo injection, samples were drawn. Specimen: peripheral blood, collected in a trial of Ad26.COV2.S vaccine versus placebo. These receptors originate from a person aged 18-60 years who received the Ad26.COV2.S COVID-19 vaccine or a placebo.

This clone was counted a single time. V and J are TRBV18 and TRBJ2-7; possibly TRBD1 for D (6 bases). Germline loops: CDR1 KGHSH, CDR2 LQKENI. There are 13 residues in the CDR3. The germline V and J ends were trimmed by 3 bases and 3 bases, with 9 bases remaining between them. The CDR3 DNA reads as TGTGCCAGCTCACCTCAGGGACACTACGAGCAGTACTTC. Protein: CASSPQGHYEQYF.

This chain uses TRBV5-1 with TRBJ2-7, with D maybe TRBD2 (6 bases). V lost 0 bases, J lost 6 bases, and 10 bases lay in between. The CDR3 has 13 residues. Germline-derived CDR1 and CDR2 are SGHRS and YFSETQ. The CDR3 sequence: CASSLVEGGEQYF. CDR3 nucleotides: TGCGCCAGCAGCTTGGTGGAGGGCGGCGAGCAGTACTTC.

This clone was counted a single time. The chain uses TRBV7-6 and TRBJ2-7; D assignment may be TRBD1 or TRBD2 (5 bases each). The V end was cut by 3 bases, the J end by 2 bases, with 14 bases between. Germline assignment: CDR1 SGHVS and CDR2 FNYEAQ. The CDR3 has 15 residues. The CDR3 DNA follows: TGTGCCAGCAGCTTGGCCCACGGGGCGCCCTACGAGCAGTACTTC. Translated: CASSLAHGAPYEQYF.

CDR3 bases: TGCAGCGTACTTGACAGGGGTGAAAAACTGTTTTTT. Translated: CSVLDRGEKLFF. The chain has TRBV29-1 and TRBJ1-4; 8 nucleotides match TRBD1. Trimming at V came to 6 bases and at J to 7 bases, leaving 4 bases not matched to a gene. Germline V gene lookup returns CDR1 SQVTM and CDR2 ANQGSEA. This CDR3 has 12 amino acids.

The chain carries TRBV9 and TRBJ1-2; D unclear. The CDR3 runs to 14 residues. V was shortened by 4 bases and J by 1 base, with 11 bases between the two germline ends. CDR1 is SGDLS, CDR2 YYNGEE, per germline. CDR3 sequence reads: CASSPREGNYGYTF. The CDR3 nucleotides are TGTGCCAGCAGCCCAAGGGAGGGTAACTATGGCTACACCTTC.

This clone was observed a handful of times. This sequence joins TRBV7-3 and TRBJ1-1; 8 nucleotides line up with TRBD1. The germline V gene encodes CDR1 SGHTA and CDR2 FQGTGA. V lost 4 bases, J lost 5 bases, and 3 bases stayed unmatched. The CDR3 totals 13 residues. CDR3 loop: CASSYRGETEAFF. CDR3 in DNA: TGTGCCAGCAGCTACAGGGGGGAAACTGAAGCTTTCTTT.

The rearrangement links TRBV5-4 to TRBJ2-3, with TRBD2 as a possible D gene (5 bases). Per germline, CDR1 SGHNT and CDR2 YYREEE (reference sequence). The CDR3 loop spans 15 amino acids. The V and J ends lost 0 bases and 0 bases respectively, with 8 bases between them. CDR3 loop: CASSLGSASTDTQYF. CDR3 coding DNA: TGTGCCAGCAGCTTGGGTAGCGCGAGCACAGATACGCAGTATTTT.

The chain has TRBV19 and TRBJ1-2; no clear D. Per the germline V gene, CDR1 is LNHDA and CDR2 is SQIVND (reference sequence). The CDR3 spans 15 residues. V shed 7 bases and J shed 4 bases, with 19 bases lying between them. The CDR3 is CASIPRGGLGYGYTF. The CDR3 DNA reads TGTGCCAGTATTCCCCGCGGCGGGCTCGGCTATGGCTACACCTTC.

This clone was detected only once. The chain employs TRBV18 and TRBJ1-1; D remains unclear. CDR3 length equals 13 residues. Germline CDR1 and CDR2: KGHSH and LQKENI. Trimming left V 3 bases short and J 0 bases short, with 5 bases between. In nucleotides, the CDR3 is TGTGCCAGCTCACCCAAGGTGAACACTGAAGCTTTCTTT. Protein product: CASSPKVNTEAFF.